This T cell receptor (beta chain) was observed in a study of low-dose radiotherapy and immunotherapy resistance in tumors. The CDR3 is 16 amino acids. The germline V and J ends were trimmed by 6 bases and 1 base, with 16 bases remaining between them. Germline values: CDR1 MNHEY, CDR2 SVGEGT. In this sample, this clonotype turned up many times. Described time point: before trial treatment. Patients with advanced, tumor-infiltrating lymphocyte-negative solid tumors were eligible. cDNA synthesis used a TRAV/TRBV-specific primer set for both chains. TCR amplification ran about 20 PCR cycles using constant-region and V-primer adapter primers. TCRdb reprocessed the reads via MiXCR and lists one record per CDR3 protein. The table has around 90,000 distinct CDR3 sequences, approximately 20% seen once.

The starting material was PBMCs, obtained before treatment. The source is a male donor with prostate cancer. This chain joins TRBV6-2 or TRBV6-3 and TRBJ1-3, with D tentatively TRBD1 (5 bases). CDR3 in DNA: TGTGCCAGCAGCCCTCGAGGGACTTTTTCTGGAAACACCATATATTTT. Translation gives CASSPRGTFSGNTIYF.